This T cell receptor (beta chain) was captured in a study of cytomegalovirus exposure and HLA in healthy donors. The study's findings and limits: A prior analysis recorded that most TCR beta V segments were productive about 90% or about 30% of the time.

13 Jbeta primers and 60 Vbeta primers were used for the PCR. The data were produced by immunoSEQ multiplex PCR, yet TCRdb's version contains in-frame clones alone and is incomplete. The repertoire holds fewer than 150,000 clones, with 82% as singletons. Comment on this clone: Its cognate antigen is unknown.

The sequenced sample was PBMCs. The clonotype was recovered from a male donor in good health and CMV-seronegative.

CDR3 amino acids: CASSSRQGADYEQYF. The CDR3 DNA sequence: TGTGCCAGCAGTTCCCGACAGGGGGCGGACTACGAGCAGTACTTC. This sequence joins TRBV27 and TRBJ2-7; 10 bases align to TRBD1. With V trimmed by 4 bases and J by 3 bases, 6 bases remained unmatched. Germline assignment: CDR1 MNHEY and CDR2 SMNVEV (reference sequence). CDR3 size: 15 residues.